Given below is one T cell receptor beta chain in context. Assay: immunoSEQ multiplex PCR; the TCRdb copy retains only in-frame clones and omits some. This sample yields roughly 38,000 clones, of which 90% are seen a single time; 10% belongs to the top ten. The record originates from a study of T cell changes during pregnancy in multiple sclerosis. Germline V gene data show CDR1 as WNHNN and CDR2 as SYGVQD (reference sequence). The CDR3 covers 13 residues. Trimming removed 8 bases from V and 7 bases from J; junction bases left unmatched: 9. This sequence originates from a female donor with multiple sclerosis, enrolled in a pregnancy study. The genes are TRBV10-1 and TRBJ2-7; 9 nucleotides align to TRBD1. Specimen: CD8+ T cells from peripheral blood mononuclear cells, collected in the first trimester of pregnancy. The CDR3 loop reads CASRRDREYEQYF. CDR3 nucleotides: TGCGCCAGCCGGCGGGACAGGGAGTATGAGCAGTACTTC.